This T cell receptor (beta chain) was profiled in a study of T cells in localized non-small cell lung cancer. The data were produced by immunoSEQ multiplex PCR, yet TCRdb's version contains in-frame clones alone and is incomplete. The sample records just under 80,000 clones, approximately 80% being singletons. Germline V gives CDR1 LNHDA, CDR2 SQIVND (reference sequence). V gave up 4 bases and J gave up 3 bases, with 9 bases separating them. The CDR3 is 14 residues long. This material consisted of peripheral blood, taken before any cancer treatment. The V and J genes are TRBV19 and TRBJ2-2; D ambiguous. The receptor's source is a female donor of 60 years or more with stage I lung adenocarcinoma. The CDR3 nucleotides are TGTGCCAGTAGTAAAGACTGGTACACCGGGGAGCTGTTTTTT. This sequence encodes CASSKDWYTGELFF. The whole variable domain, remainder taken from reference TRBV19 and TRBJ2-2, is DGGITQSPKYLFRKEGQNVTLSCEQNLNHDAMYWYRQDPGQGLRLIYYSQIVNDFQKGDIAEGYSVSREKKESFPLTVTSAQKNPTAFYLCASSKDWYTGELFFGEGSRLTVL.